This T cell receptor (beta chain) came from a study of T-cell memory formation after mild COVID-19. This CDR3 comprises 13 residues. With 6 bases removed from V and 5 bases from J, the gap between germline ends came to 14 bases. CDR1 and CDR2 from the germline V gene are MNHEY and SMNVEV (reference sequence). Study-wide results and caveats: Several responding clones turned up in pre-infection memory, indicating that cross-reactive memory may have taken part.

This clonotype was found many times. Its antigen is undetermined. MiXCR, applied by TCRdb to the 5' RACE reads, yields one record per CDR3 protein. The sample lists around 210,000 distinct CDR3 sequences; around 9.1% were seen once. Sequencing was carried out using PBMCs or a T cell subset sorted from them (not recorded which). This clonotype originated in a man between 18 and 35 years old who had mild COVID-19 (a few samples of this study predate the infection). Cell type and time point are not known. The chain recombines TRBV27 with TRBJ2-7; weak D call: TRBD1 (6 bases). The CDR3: CASRGAANHEQYF. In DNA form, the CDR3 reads TGTGCCAGCAGGGGGGCAGCCAACCACGAGCAGTACTTC.